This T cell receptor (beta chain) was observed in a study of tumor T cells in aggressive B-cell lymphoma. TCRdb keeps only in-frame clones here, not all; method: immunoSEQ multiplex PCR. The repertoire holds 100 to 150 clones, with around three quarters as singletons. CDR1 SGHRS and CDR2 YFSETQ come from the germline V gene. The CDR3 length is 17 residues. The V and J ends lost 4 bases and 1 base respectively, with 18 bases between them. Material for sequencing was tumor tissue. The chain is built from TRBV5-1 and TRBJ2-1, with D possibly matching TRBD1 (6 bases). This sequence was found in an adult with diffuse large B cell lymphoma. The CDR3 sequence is CASSLEGGAPSYNEQFF. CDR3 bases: TGCGCCAGCAGCCTGGAAGGGGGAGCCCCATCCTACAATGAGCAGTTCTTC.